The next 15 T cell receptor beta chains were all read from a single sample in a study of T cell responses to AZD1222 COVID-19 vaccine. TCRdb's table, derived via immunoSEQ multiplex PCR, lists solely in-frame clones and lacks some. Altogether 33,000 or so clones are present, approximately 90% being singletons, with the ten largest covering 11% to 15%. The specimen comprised peripheral blood, sampled 28 days after the second AZD1222 dose. These receptors were obtained from an adult who received the AZD1222 COVID-19 vaccine.

The CDR3 loop is CASSLQGHTEAFF. CDR3 DNA: TGTGCCAGCAGTTTACAGGGGCACACTGAAGCTTTCTTT. The chain combines TRBV27 with TRBJ1-1; TRBD1 is a possible D gene (6 bases). V shed 2 bases and J shed 3 bases, with 7 bases lying between them. The CDR3 runs 13 residues. From germline, CDR1 is MNHEY and CDR2 SMNVEV (reference sequence).

The rearrangement uses TRBV11-3 and TRBJ1-1; D is ambiguous. Germline V gene data show CDR1 as SGHNT and CDR2 as YENEEA. The CDR3 is 14 residues long. V lost 5 bases and J lost 2, with 12 bases in between. The CDR3 spells CASSKRTGNTEAFF. The CDR3 DNA reads TGTGCCAGCAGCAAGAGGACGGGAAACACTGAAGCTTTCTTT.

The rearrangement uses TRBV6-6 and TRBJ1-1; tentative D call: TRBD1 (5 bases). Germline CDR1 is MNHNY and CDR2 is SVGAGI (reference sequence). The CDR3 extends over 13 amino acids. The V end was cut by 5 bases, the J end by 4 bases, with 11 bases between. CDR3: CASSPTGSTEAFF. CDR3 bases: TGTGCCAGCAGTCCCACAGGATCCACTGAAGCTTTCTTT.

The count of this clone is one. This chain links TRBV5-1 with TRBJ2-1; D not certain. The length of the CDR3 is 14 residues. Trimming left V 0 bases short and J 5 bases short, with 9 bases between. The germline V gene encodes CDR1 SGHRS and CDR2 YFSETQ. The DNA for the CDR3 is TGCGCCAGCAGCTTGGCTTTCGAGAACAATGAGCAGTTCTTC. Amino acids: CASSLAFENNEQFF.

This chain connects TRBV6-2 or TRBV6-3 to TRBJ1-2; 7 nucleotides align to TRBD1. Trimming removed 0 bases from V and 1 base from J; junction bases left unmatched: 8. CDR1 is MNHEY, CDR2 SVGEGT, per germline. The CDR3 covers 17 residues. CDR3 DNA sequence: TGTGCCAGCAGTTACTCCACGTCCGGGACAGTTAACTATGGCTACACCTTC. It encodes CASSYSTSGTVNYGYTF.

This sequence joins TRBV7-2 and TRBJ1-1, with 8 bases lining up with TRBD1. The length of the CDR3 is 13 residues. J was trimmed by 3 bases and V by 6 bases; bases with no gene match: 3. CDR1 is SGHTA, CDR2 FQGNSA, per germline. The DNA for the CDR3 is TGTGCCAGCAGTCGGACAGGGTACACTGAAGCTTTCTTT. It encodes CASSRTGYTEAFF.

CDR3 DNA: TGTGCCAGCAGGGGCGGGGTCTATAATTCACCCCTCCACTTT. Amino acids: CASRGGVYNSPLHF. V and J are TRBV27 and TRBJ1-6; no clear D gene. V lost 6 bases and J 3 bases, leaving 9 bases between the germline ends. Germline CDR1 MNHEY, CDR2 SMNVEV (reference sequence). The CDR3 is 14 residues long.

V usage is TRBV5-1 and J usage is TRBJ1-1, with 10 bases fitting TRBD1. V trimming: 2 bases; J trimming: 7 bases; junction bases outside the gene matches: 5. The CDR3 is made up of 14 amino acids. Germline values: CDR1 SGHRS, CDR2 YFSETQ. The chain's CDR3 is CASSLRDRGLEAFF. CDR3 bases: TGCGCCAGCAGCTTACGGGACAGGGGCCTTGAAGCTTTCTTT.

The chain has TRBV21-1 and TRBJ2-5; the table gives TRBD1 as D, unverified against the DNA. TRBV21-1 counts as a pseudogene. The CDR3 has 15 amino acids. The CDR3 loop is CASSKDGTEQETQYF. The CDR3 bases are TGTGCCAGCAGCAAAGATGGGACAGAACAAGAGACCCAGTACTTC.

CDR3 DNA: TGTGCCAGCAGCTTTGCGGGGGCCTACGAGCAGTACTTC. It encodes CASSFAGAYEQYF. The chain employs TRBV5-4 and TRBJ2-7; 7 positions match TRBD2. From germline, CDR1 is SGHNT and CDR2 YYREEE (reference sequence). The length of the CDR3 is 13 residues. The junction had 1 base not matched to a gene; V was cut back by 2 bases and J by 2 bases.

The chain employs TRBV5-1 and TRBJ2-5; D possibly matches TRBD1 or TRBD2 (5 bases each). The CDR3 covers 14 residues. The germline CDR1 and CDR2 sequences are SGHRS and YFSETQ. Trimming pared 2 bases from V and 4 bases from J, leaving 12 bases between. The CDR3 sequence is CASSFTEGRETQYF. The DNA of the CDR3 is TGCGCCAGCAGCTTCACCGAGGGGAGAGAGACCCAGTACTTC.

The V gene is TRBV5-6, the J gene TRBJ1-1, with TRBD1 matching over 8 bases. This CDR3 has 15 residues. The V gene end was trimmed by 4 bases and the J gene end by 3 bases; junction bases not matched to a gene: 8. The V gene's germline CDR1 is SGHDT and CDR2 YYEEEE. The CDR3 nucleotides read TGTGCCAGCAGCACGACAGGGGCGAGGGACACTGAAGCTTTCTTT. It specifies CASSTTGARDTEAFF.

V is TRBV10-3 and J is TRBJ1-4; D gene unclear. Trimming left V 0 bases short and J 5 bases short, with 7 bases between. The CDR3 runs to 14 residues. The germline V gene encodes CDR1 ENHRY and CDR2 SYGVKD. In DNA, the CDR3 is TGTGCCATCAGTGAGTCGCCCTCGAATGAAAAACTGTTTTTT. Its translation: CAISESPSNEKLFF.

The CDR3 reads CASALTGGYEQYF. DNA of the CDR3: TGTGCCAGCGCCTTGACAGGGGGTTACGAGCAGTACTTC. The genes are TRBV7-9 and TRBJ2-7; 9 bases line up with TRBD1. This CDR3 comprises 13 residues. CDR1 SEHNR and CDR2 FQNEAQ come from the germline V gene (reference sequence). The V gene end was trimmed by 8 bases and the J gene end by 4 bases; junction bases not matched to a gene: 6. Variable domain in full (rest from reference TRBV7-9 and TRBJ2-7): DTGVSQNPRHKITKRGQNVTFRCDPISEHNRLYWYRQTLGQGPEFLTYFQNEAQLEKSRLLSDRFSAERPKGSFSTLEIQRTEQGDSAMYLCASALTGGYEQYFGPGTRLTVT.

This clone was recorded a few times. This chain links TRBV19 with TRBJ1-2; tentative D call: TRBD1 (6 bases). This CDR3 has 15 residues. V lost 8 bases to trimming and J lost 4 bases, with 20 bases between them. Germline CDR1 and CDR2: LNHDA and SQIVND (reference sequence). The CDR3 sequence is CASQEGGAPLYGYTF. In DNA, the CDR3 is TGTGCCAGTCAAGAAGGGGGGGCGCCCCTCTATGGCTACACCTTC.